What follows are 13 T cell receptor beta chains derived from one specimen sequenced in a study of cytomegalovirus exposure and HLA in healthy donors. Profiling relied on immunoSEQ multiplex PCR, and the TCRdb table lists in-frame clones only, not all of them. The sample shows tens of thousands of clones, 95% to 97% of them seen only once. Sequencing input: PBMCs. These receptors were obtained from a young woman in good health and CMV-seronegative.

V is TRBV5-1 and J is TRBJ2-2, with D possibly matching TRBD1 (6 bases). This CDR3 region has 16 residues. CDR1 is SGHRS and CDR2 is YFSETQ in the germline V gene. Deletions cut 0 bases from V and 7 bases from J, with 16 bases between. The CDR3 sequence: CASSLETQGHVGELFF. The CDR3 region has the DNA TGCGCCAGCAGCTTGGAGACCCAGGGGCATGTCGGGGAGCTGTTTTTT. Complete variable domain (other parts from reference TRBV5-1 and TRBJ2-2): KAGVTQTPRYLIKTRGQQVTLSCSPISGHRSVSWYQQTPGQGLQFLFEYFSETQRNKGNFPGRFSGRQFSNSRSEMNVSTLELGDSALYLCASSLETQGHVGELFFGEGSRLTVL.

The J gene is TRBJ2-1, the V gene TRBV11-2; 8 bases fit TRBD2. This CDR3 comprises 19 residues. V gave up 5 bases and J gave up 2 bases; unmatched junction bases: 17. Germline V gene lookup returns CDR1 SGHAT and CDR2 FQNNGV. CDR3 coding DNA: TGTGCCAGCAGCCCCGGAGGAAGCGGGAGAGCACCCCCCTACAATGAGCAGTTCTTC. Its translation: CASSPGGSGRAPPYNEQFF.

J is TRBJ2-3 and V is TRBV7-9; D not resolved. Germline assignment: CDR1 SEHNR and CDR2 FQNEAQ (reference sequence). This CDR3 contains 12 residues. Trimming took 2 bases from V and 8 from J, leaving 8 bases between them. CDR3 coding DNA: TGTGCCAGCAGCTTAATTAGTAGTACGCAGTATTTT. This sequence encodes CASSLISSTQYF.

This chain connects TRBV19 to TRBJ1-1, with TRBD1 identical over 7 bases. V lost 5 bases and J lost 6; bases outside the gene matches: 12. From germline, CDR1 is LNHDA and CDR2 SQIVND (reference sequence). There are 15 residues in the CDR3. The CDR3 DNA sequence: TGTGCCAGTAGTCCTAGGACAGGAACCAGGGCTGAAGCTTTCTTT. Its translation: CASSPRTGTRAEAFF.

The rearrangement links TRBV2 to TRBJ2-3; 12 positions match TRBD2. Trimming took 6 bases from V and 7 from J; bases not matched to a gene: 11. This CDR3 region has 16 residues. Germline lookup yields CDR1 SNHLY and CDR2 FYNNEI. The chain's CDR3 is CASRERTSGDVNTQYF. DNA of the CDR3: TGTGCCAGCAGGGAGAGGACTAGCGGGGATGTGAATACGCAGTATTTT.

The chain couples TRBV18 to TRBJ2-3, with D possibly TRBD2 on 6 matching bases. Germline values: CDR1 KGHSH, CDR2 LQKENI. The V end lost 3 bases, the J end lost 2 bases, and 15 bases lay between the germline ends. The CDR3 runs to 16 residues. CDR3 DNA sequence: TGTGCCAGCTCACCCGGTGGAGGCGGGGTCACAGATACGCAGTATTTT. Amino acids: CASSPGGGGVTDTQYF.

The CDR3 region is CASSRAGGQPQHF. The CDR3 DNA is TGTGCCAGCAGTAGGGCCGGGGGTCAGCCCCAGCATTTT. This rearrangement joins TRBV28 to TRBJ1-5; possible D gene TRBD1, 5 bases. This CDR3 spans 13 amino acids. The germline V gene has CDR1 MDHEN and CDR2 SYDVKM. V was cut by 5 bases and J by 6 bases, with 11 bases left in between.

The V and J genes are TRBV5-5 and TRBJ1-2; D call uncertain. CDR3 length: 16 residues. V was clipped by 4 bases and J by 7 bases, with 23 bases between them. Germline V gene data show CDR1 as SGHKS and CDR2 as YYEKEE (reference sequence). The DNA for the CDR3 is TGTGCCAGCAGCCTGGACCTCGGCAGGCGATTCCTTGGCTACACCTTC. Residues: CASSLDLGRRFLGYTF.

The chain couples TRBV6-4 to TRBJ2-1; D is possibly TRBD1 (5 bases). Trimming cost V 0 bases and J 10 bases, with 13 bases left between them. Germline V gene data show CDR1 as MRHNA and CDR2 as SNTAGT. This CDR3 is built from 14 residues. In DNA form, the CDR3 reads TGTGCCAGCAGTGACTCGTACCTCAGGGTCGAGCAGTTCTTC. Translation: CASSDSYLRVEQFF.

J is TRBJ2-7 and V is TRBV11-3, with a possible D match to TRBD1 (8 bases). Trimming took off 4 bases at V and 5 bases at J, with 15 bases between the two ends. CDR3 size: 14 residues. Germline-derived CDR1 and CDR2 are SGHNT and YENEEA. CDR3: CASSSRTGRDEQYF. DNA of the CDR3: TGTGCCAGCAGCTCCCGGACAGGGAGGGACGAGCAGTACTTC.

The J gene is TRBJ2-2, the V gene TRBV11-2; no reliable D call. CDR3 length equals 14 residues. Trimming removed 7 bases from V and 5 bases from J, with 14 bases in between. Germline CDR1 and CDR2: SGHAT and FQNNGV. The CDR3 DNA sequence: TGTGCCAGCATCCCCCGACTTGAAACCGGGGAGCTGTTTTTT. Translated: CASIPRLETGELFF.

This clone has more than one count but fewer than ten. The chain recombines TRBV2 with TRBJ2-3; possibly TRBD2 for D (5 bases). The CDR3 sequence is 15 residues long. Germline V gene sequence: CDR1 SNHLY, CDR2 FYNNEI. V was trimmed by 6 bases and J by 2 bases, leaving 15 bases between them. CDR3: CASSPLAGSTDTQYF. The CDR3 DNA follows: TGTGCCAGCAGCCCACTGGCGGGCTCCACAGATACGCAGTATTTT.

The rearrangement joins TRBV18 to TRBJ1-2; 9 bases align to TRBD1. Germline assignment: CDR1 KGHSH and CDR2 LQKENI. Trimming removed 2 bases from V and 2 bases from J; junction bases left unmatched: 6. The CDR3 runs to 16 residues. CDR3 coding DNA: TGTGCCAGCTCACCATCACAGGGGGCGCTGAACTATGGCTACACCTTC. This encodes CASSPSQGALNYGYTF.